Presented here are 25 T cell receptor beta chains from one specimen sequenced in a study of T cell responses to AZD1222 COVID-19 vaccine. Assay: immunoSEQ multiplex PCR; the TCRdb copy retains only in-frame clones and omits some. The data hold approximately 260,000 clones, with 85% to 95% observed a single time. The sequencing here drew on peripheral blood, taken on day 0 of AZD1222 vaccination. The receptors come from an adult in good health.

The chain recombines TRBV5-4 with TRBJ1-3; D gene uncertain. The CDR3 has 14 amino acids. Germline V gene sequence: CDR1 SGHNT, CDR2 YYREEE (reference sequence). Trimming removed 4 bases from V and 4 bases from J, with 12 bases in between. The chain's CDR3 is CASSKGPEGNTIYF. The CDR3 DNA is TGTGCCAGCAGCAAAGGGCCGGAAGGAAACACCATATATTTT.

V and J are TRBV29-1 and TRBJ2-7; D is unresolved. Per germline, CDR1 SQVTM and CDR2 ANQGSEA. The CDR3 is 11 amino acids. The V end lost 6 bases, the J end lost 4 bases, and 10 bases lay between the germline ends. The CDR3 nucleotides are TGCAGCGTAGCATCTTTATACGAGCAGTACTTC. Translated, it gives CSVASLYEQYF.

The chain joins TRBV19 to TRBJ1-5; TRBD1 is a possible D gene (6 bases). The CDR3 runs 18 residues. The V gene's germline CDR1 is LNHDA and CDR2 SQIVND (reference sequence). The V and J ends lost 3 bases and 3 bases respectively, with 21 bases between them. For the CDR3, the DNA is TGTGCCAGTAGTATGCGGGCTGGTGACAGGCTCCCCAATCAGCCCCAGCATTTT. It codes for CASSMRAGDRLPNQPQHF.

The chain couples TRBV4-2 to TRBJ2-7; D might be TRBD1 (7 bases). Germline V gene lookup returns CDR1 LGHNA and CDR2 YNFKEQ. This CDR3 region has 16 residues. V lost 0 bases, J lost 6 bases, and 18 bases lay in between. The CDR3 sequence: CASSQEVAAQGGEQYF. The CDR3 DNA sequence: TGTGCCAGCAGCCAAGAGGTAGCGGCCCAGGGGGGCGAGCAGTACTTC.

This clone occurred a few times. The chain is built from TRBV6-2 or TRBV6-3 and TRBJ1-2; 10 positions match TRBD1. V was pared by 6 bases and J by 2 bases, with 12 bases of the junction left unmatched. The CDR3 sequence is 17 residues long. In germline, CDR1 is MNHEY, CDR2 SVGEGT. Here the CDR3 reads CASSASGTGVANYGYTF. DNA of the CDR3: TGTGCCAGCAGCGCCTCCGGGACAGGGGTGGCGAACTATGGCTACACCTTC.

There are a few counts of this clone. This chain uses TRBV6-4 with TRBJ2-7, with D possibly matching TRBD1 (6 bases). Germline V gene data show CDR1 as MRHNA and CDR2 as SNTAGT. V was trimmed by 2 bases and J by 4 bases, leaving 9 bases between them. The length of the CDR3 is 13 residues. In DNA form, the CDR3 reads TGTGCCAGCAGTGACAGCGGACAGTACGAGCAGTACTTC. Translating it yields CASSDSGQYEQYF.

The chain couples TRBV4-2 to TRBJ2-1, with TRBD1 identical over 9 bases. Germline values: CDR1 LGHNA, CDR2 YNFKEQ. Trimming removed 1 base from V and 5 bases from J; junction bases left unmatched: 3. This CDR3 region has 15 residues. CDR3 residues: CASSQAGQGDNEQFF. CDR3 coding DNA: TGTGCCAGCAGCCAAGCGGGACAGGGAGACAATGAGCAGTTCTTC.

Concerning this clone: One end of the junction fails to match germline, which may point to a read error. The chain combines TRBV6-5 with TRBJ2-1; the D gene could be TRBD1 or TRBD2 (5 bases each). The CDR3 consists of 15 residues. CDR1 and CDR2 (germline): MNHEY, SVGAGI. The CDR3 DNA follows: TGTGCCAGCAGTCACTCCTGGGGGATAGGGAATGAGCAGTTCTTC. Its translation: CASSHSWGIGNEQFF.

The J gene is TRBJ2-3, the V gene TRBV5-4, with 16 bases that match TRBD2. Looked up from germline, CDR1 is SGHNT and CDR2 is YYREEE (reference sequence). This CDR3 spans 19 amino acids. The ends lost 4 bases at V and 4 bases at J; junction bases unmatched: 12. The CDR3 DNA reads TGTGCCAGCAGCCCGGGACTAGCGGGGGGGCGCGGTAGATCAGATACGCAGTATTTT. This gives the protein CASSPGLAGGRGRSDTQYF.

In the case of this clone: Other DNA sequences within the sample encode an identical CDR3. The chain links TRBV28 to TRBJ2-7; D is unresolved. CDR3 length: 12 residues. Germline-derived CDR1 and CDR2 are MDHEN and SYDVKM. V lost 2 bases and J lost 4, with 6 bases in between. The CDR3 is CASSLSGYEQYF. CDR3 sequence (DNA): TGTGCCAGCAGTTTAAGTGGATACGAGCAGTACTTC.

CDR3 nucleotide sequence: TGTGCCAGCAGTTTCCTAGCGGGGGGGCGGGAGCAGTACTTC. The encoded protein is CASSFLAGGREQYF. The chain combines TRBV7-8 with TRBJ2-7; TRBD2 matches 12 bases. The CDR3 length is 14 residues. Germline assignment: CDR1 SGHVS and CDR2 FQNEAQ. V gave up 6 bases and J gave up 7 bases; unmatched junction bases: 7.

V and J are TRBV4-3 and TRBJ2-1, with 8 bases matching TRBD1. The V segment lost 1 base and the J segment 9 bases; nucleotides outside the gene matches: 8. CDR1 and CDR2 from the germline V gene are LGHNA and YSLEER. The CDR3 is 15 amino acids. The CDR3: CASSQGDRGWSEQFF. The CDR3 region has the DNA TGCGCCAGCAGCCAAGGAGACAGGGGATGGAGTGAGCAGTTCTTC.

V gene TRBV30 combines with J gene TRBJ1-2; the D gene is possibly TRBD1 (5 bases). Trimming left V 4 bases short and J 2 bases short, with 11 bases between. The CDR3 has 13 residues. Germline CDR1 reads GTSNPN; CDR2 reads SVGIG (reference sequence). The CDR3 protein is CAWIRDGNYGYTF. In DNA, the CDR3 is TGTGCCTGGATCAGGGACGGGAACTATGGCTACACCTTC.

The CDR3 DNA sequence: TGTGCCAGCAGCGAGGGGCTAGCGGCTTACAATGAGCAGTTCTTC. It is translated as CASSEGLAAYNEQFF. V usage is TRBV7-2 and J usage is TRBJ2-1; TRBD2 agrees at 7 bases. The CDR3 is 15 amino acids. The trim removed 5 bases at V and 4 bases at J, leaving 8 bases unmatched. Germline V gives CDR1 SGHTA, CDR2 FQGNSA.

CDR3 nucleotide sequence: TGTGCCAGCAGCCGGGGCGACTTGGCGGGGGACGACTACGAGCAGTACTTC. It codes for CASSRGDLAGDDYEQYF. This sequence joins TRBV11-3 and TRBJ2-7; TRBD2 matches at 7 bases. With V trimmed by 5 bases and J by 3 bases, 16 bases remained unmatched. The germline gives CDR1 SGHNT, CDR2 YENEEA. The CDR3 length is 17 residues.

This chain joins TRBV25-1 and TRBJ2-3, with a weak D call TRBD1 (5 bases). The CDR3 runs 15 residues. Trimming stripped 4 bases from V and 6 bases from J, with 17 bases between. Germline V lookup: CDR1 MGHDK, CDR2 SYGVNS. The CDR3 DNA follows: TGTGCCAGCAGTGTCCGACAGTCCGGACCCGATACGCAGTATTTT. It translates to CASSVRQSGPDTQYF.

The genes are TRBV5-5 and TRBJ2-1; tentatively, D is TRBD1 (6 bases). The germline V and J ends were trimmed by 4 bases and 0 bases, with 17 bases remaining between them. The length of the CDR3 is 17 residues. Germline V gene data show CDR1 as SGHKS and CDR2 as YYEKEE (reference sequence). The CDR3 spells CASSPRNRAPSYNEQFF. CDR3 coding DNA: TGTGCCAGCAGCCCCCGGAACAGGGCGCCCTCCTACAATGAGCAGTTCTTC.

The rearrangement joins TRBV9 to TRBJ2-7, with D maybe TRBD1 (6 bases). The CDR3 consists of 15 residues. CDR1 and CDR2 from the germline V gene are SGDLS and YYNGEE. Trimming took 0 bases from V and 0 from J, leaving 10 bases between them. The CDR3 coding sequence is TGTGCCAGCAGCGTAGCCGGGACAAGCTCCTACGAGCAGTACTTC. Amino acids: CASSVAGTSSYEQYF.

Note on this clone: The sample contains more than one DNA sequence encoding this CDR3. The chain carries TRBV27 and TRBJ1-5, with 8 bases lining up with TRBD1. The CDR3 totals 12 residues. Germline V gene sequence: CDR1 MNHEY, CDR2 SMNVEV (reference sequence). V trimming: 5 bases; J trimming: 7 bases; junction bases outside the gene matches: 1. The DNA of the CDR3 is TGTGCCAGCAGTGACAGGGGACAGCCCCAGCATTTT. Amino acids: CASSDRGQPQHF.

The chain's CDR3 is CASSSRQAPSNYGYTF. In nucleotides, the CDR3 is TGTGCCAGCAGCTCGAGACAGGCCCCCAGCAACTATGGCTACACCTTC. The genes are TRBV7-9 and TRBJ1-2; TRBD1 is a possible D gene (6 bases). V was cut by 4 bases and J by 2 bases, with 17 bases left in between. Germline V lookup: CDR1 SEHNR, CDR2 FQNEAQ (reference sequence). The CDR3 extends over 16 amino acids.

This chain joins TRBV13 and TRBJ2-4, with 9 bases fitting TRBD2. With V trimmed by 5 bases and J by 0 bases, 8 bases remained unmatched. From germline, CDR1 is PRHDT and CDR2 FYEKMQ (reference sequence). This CDR3 comprises 17 residues. The DNA of the CDR3 is TGTGCCAGCAGCCCGACGGCGGGAGGGCTAGCCAAAAACATTCAGTACTTC. This codes for CASSPTAGGLAKNIQYF. Based on the CDR3 plus reference TRBV13 and TRBJ2-4, the full variable domain is AAGVIQSPRHLIKEKRETATLKCYPIPRHDTVYWYQQGPGQDPQFLISFYEKMQSDKGSIPDRFSAQQFSDYHSELNMSSLELGDSALYFCASSPTAGGLAKNIQYFGAGTRLSVL.

This clone was seen only once. V and J are TRBV28 and TRBJ1-5; possible D gene TRBD1, 5 bases. There are 14 residues in the CDR3. Trimming pared 4 bases from V and 2 bases from J, leaving 9 bases between. The germline gives CDR1 MDHEN, CDR2 SYDVKM. In DNA form, the CDR3 reads TGTGCCAGCAGTTCGCCGGGGGGCAATCAGCCCCAGCATTTT. Encoded protein: CASSSPGGNQPQHF.

The rearrangement uses TRBV24-1 and TRBJ2-1, with 8 bases identical to TRBD2. V was clipped by 5 bases and J by 6 bases; unmatched bases: 5. The CDR3 length is 14 residues. The germline V gene encodes CDR1 KGHDR and CDR2 SFDVKD. CDR3: CATSGAGGANEQFF. In DNA form, the CDR3 reads TGTGCCACCAGTGGGGCGGGAGGAGCCAATGAGCAGTTCTTC.

The chain links TRBV7-3 to TRBJ2-3; D is undetermined. Trimming cost V 1 base and J 5 bases, with 7 bases left between them. The germline CDR1 and CDR2 sequences are SGHTA and FQGTGA. The CDR3 contains 13 residues. DNA of the CDR3: TGTGCCAGCAGCTTAATAGTGGGAGATACGCAGTATTTT. Protein sequence: CASSLIVGDTQYF.

The chain uses TRBV27 and TRBJ2-7; D is possibly TRBD1 or TRBD2 (5 bases each). Trimming left V 1 base short and J 2 bases short, with 12 bases between. CDR1 is MNHEY, CDR2 SMNVEV, per germline (reference sequence). The CDR3 consists of 15 residues. DNA for the CDR3: TGTGCCAGCAGTTTATTGGGGACGGCAACCTACGAGCAGTACTTC. Its translation is CASSLLGTATYEQYF.